These 31 T cell receptor beta chains came from one sample sequenced in a study of liver allograft versus peripheral blood T cells. As for the study in general: The authors compared T cell receptor repertoires in transplanted livers with recipients' peripheral blood repertoires.

TCRdb re-called the reads through MiXCR, storing one row per CDR3 protein. The table shows 10,000 or so distinct CDR3 sequences, with approximately 17% occurring only once. The source of these receptors is a human patient who had a liver transplant. Some T cells may trace back to the graft donor.

In its sample, this clonotype was seen many times. V gene TRBV19 combines with J gene TRBJ2-6; D uncertain. The CDR3 extends over 15 amino acids. CDR1 is LNHDA and CDR2 is SQIVND in the germline V gene (reference sequence). Trimming cost V 5 bases and J 0 bases, with 8 bases left between them. Here the CDR3 DNA reads TGTGCCAGTAGTGCCTACAGCTCTGGGGCCAACGTCCTGACTTTC. It is translated as CASSAYSSGANVLTF.

This clonotype was counted ten times or more. V usage is TRBV6-6 and J usage is TRBJ2-7; 10 nucleotides agree with TRBD2. Germline values: CDR1 MNHNY, CDR2 SVGAGI (reference sequence). The CDR3 has 13 amino acids. Trimming cost V 10 bases and J 4 bases; bases outside gene matches: 7. CDR3 DNA: TGTGCCACCGGTAGCGGGGGGTTTTACGAGCAGTACTTC. Translating gives CATGSGGFYEQYF.

The chain employs TRBV7-9 and TRBJ2-1; TRBD2 agrees at 11 bases. The CDR3 sequence is 14 residues long. Germline assignment: CDR1 SEHNR and CDR2 FQNEAQ (reference sequence). V shed 5 bases, J shed 9 bases, and the junction held 6 bases outside the gene matches. CDR3 region: CASSTLAGVTEQFF. Written as DNA, the CDR3 is TGTGCCAGCAGCACACTAGCGGGGGTTACTGAGCAGTTCTTC.

J is TRBJ2-7 and V is TRBV12-3 or TRBV12-4, with TRBD2 identical over 7 bases. V shed 5 bases, J shed 8 bases, and the junction held 6 bases outside the gene matches. This CDR3 has 12 amino acids. The CDR3 reads CASSLRLAQQYF. The CDR3 bases are TGTGCCAGCAGTCTTCGACTAGCCCAGCAGTACTTC.

In this sample, this clonotype turned up a few times. This chain links TRBV6-5 with TRBJ1-6, with D possibly being TRBD1 (6 bases). Germline V gives CDR1 MNHEY, CDR2 SVGAGI. CDR3 length equals 15 residues. Trimming left V 6 bases short and J 8 bases short, with 17 bases between. This CDR3 is CASRKSTGMYSPLHF. The CDR3 nucleotides read TGTGCCAGCAGGAAGTCGACAGGAATGTATTCACCCCTCCACTTT.

There are many counts of this clonotype. The genes are TRBV18 and TRBJ2-1, with TRBD1 identical over 7 bases. The CDR3 is 14 amino acids. J was trimmed by 1 base and V by 3 bases; bases with no gene match: 0. Looked up from germline, CDR1 is KGHSH and CDR2 is LQKENI. CDR3 coding DNA: TGTGCCAGCTCACCGGACAGGTCCTACAATGAGCAGTTCTTC. As protein: CASSPDRSYNEQFF.

This clonotype is judged medium-sized. V and J are TRBV18 and TRBJ1-4; maybe TRBD1 (5 bases). Looked up from germline, CDR1 is KGHSH and CDR2 is LQKENI. The CDR3 is made up of 15 amino acids. V dropped 3 bases and J dropped 8 bases, with 16 bases sitting between them. The CDR3 loop is CASSPSGPEGEKLFF. CDR3 sequence (DNA): TGTGCCAGCTCACCCTCCGGGCCTGAGGGGGAAAAACTGTTTTTT.

This clonotype was seen at least ten times. The rearrangement uses TRBV6-5 and TRBJ1-1, with 8 nucleotides matching TRBD1. V lost 6 bases and J lost 4; bases outside the gene matches: 7. The CDR3 has 14 residues. The V gene's germline CDR1 is MNHEY and CDR2 SVGAGI. This chain's CDR3 is CASSPGGRGTEAFF. The CDR3 region has the DNA TGTGCCAGCAGCCCAGGGGGCAGGGGCACTGAAGCTTTCTTT.

This clonotype appeared many times. J is TRBJ1-6 and V is TRBV10-3, with D possibly TRBD1 on 6 matching bases. The CDR3 covers 14 residues. V dropped 4 bases and J dropped 7 bases, with 11 bases sitting between them. Germline V gives CDR1 ENHRY, CDR2 SYGVKD. The CDR3 spells CAISGQVENSPLHF. CDR3 DNA sequence: TGTGCCATCAGTGGACAGGTAGAAAATTCACCCCTCCACTTT.

This clonotype qualifies as medium-sized. This chain joins TRBV18 and TRBJ2-7; the D is unclear. The CDR3 is 12 residues long. Germline V CDR1 and CDR2: KGHSH, LQKENI. V lost 3 bases, J lost 3 bases, and 6 bases lay in between. CDR3 coding DNA: TGTGCCAGCTCACCGCAGAACTACGAGCAGTACTTC. Protein: CASSPQNYEQYF.

This clonotype has only a few counts. This chain connects TRBV7-2 to TRBJ2-5; 15 bases are shared with TRBD2. The CDR3 contains 18 residues. V was clipped by 0 bases and J by 4 bases; unmatched bases: 6. Per the germline V gene, CDR1 is SGHTA and CDR2 is FQGNSA. CDR3 region: CASSLARTSGGGGETQYF. CDR3 bases: TGTGCCAGCAGCTTAGCGAGGACTAGCGGGGGGGGTGGAGAGACCCAGTACTTC.

This clonotype is judged medium-sized. CDR3 region: CASSTVDRTEAFF. The CDR3 bases are TGTGCCAGCAGTACCGTGGACAGGACTGAAGCTTTCTTT. The chain links TRBV6-6 to TRBJ1-1; 7 positions match TRBD1. V lost 5 bases, J lost 5 bases, and 5 bases stayed unmatched. CDR1 is MNHNY, CDR2 SVGAGI, per germline (reference sequence). The CDR3 loop spans 13 amino acids.

This chain uses TRBV10-3 with TRBJ2-7; 8 nucleotides match TRBD1. This CDR3 spans 14 amino acids. J gave up 2 bases and V 4 bases, and 4 bases lay outside the gene matches. Looked up from germline, CDR1 is ENHRY and CDR2 is SYGVKD. CDR3 nucleotides: TGTGCCATCAGTGGGGACAGGAATCCCTACGAGCAGTACTTC. Its protein is CAISGDRNPYEQYF.

The chain employs TRBV12-3 or TRBV12-4 and TRBJ2-2, with no clear D. V was trimmed by 3 bases and J by 1 base, leaving 9 bases between them. CDR3 size: 15 residues. In nucleotides, the CDR3 is TGTGCCAGCAGTTTTATGCCGGGGAACACCGGGGAGCTGTTTTTT. Translating gives CASSFMPGNTGELFF.

This clonotype was seen many times. This chain links TRBV7-2 with TRBJ2-1; 14 bases match TRBD2. V was clipped by 5 bases and J by 7 bases; unmatched bases: 4. Germline V gene sequence: CDR1 SGHTA, CDR2 FQGNSA. This CDR3 comprises 15 residues. The CDR3 sequence is CASSAGLAGANEQFF. The CDR3 coding sequence is TGTGCCAGCAGCGCGGGACTAGCGGGGGCGAATGAGCAGTTCTTC.

By share of the sample, this clonotype is medium-sized. The rearrangement joins TRBV6-5 to TRBJ2-7; possible D gene TRBD2, 5 bases. Trimming took off 6 bases at V and 4 bases at J, with 16 bases between the two ends. CDR3 length: 14 residues. Germline CDR1 MNHEY, CDR2 SVGAGI. Written as DNA, the CDR3 is TGTGCCAGCAGCACTAGGATCCCTCCTTACGAGCAGTACTTC. This gives the protein CASSTRIPPYEQYF.

This chain links TRBV20-1 with TRBJ1-2; 12 positions match TRBD1. The CDR3 runs 17 residues. V gave up 5 bases and J gave up 0 bases; unmatched junction bases: 10. Germline V gene sequence: CDR1 DFQATT, CDR2 SNEGSKA (reference sequence). The CDR3 nucleotides read TGCAGTGCTTCGCCGGGACAGGGGGCGCGAGCTAACTATGGCTACACCTTC. Residues: CSASPGQGARANYGYTF.

The chain is built from TRBV12-5 and TRBJ2-1; TRBD1 might be the D (5 bases). CDR1 is LGHNT and CDR2 is FRNRAP in the germline V gene. The CDR3 runs to 17 residues. V lost 2 bases and J lost 8, with 22 bases in between. The DNA of the CDR3 is TGTGCTAGTGGTTTGACCCGACAGTCCCGACCTCCGGATGAGCAGTTCTTC. This codes for CASGLTRQSRPPDEQFF.

Many counts were recorded for this clonotype. The chain employs TRBV7-2 and TRBJ2-3, with D possibly matching TRBD1 (5 bases). V lost 2 bases to trimming and J lost 6 bases, with 9 bases between them. Germline V gives CDR1 SGHTA, CDR2 FQGNSA. The CDR3 contains 13 residues. CDR3 coding DNA: TGTGCCAGCAGCTTATCGACAGCCGATACGCAGTATTTT. Translating it yields CASSLSTADTQYF.

This clonotype was detected many times. This chain uses TRBV27 with TRBJ2-7, with D maybe TRBD2 (7 bases). The CDR3 spans 14 residues. In germline, CDR1 is MNHEY, CDR2 SMNVEV (reference sequence). Trimming pared 0 bases from V and 4 bases from J, leaving 10 bases between. In nucleotides, the CDR3 is TGTGCCAGCAGTTTATCGGGGGGGCGTTACGAGCAGTACTTC. Residues: CASSLSGGRYEQYF.

To note about this clonotype: Mismatch with germline at one junction end may stem from a read error. The CDR3 protein is CASSLGPGQSF. As DNA, the CDR3 is TGTGCCAGCAGCTTAGGGCCCGGGCAGTCCTTC. The rearrangement uses TRBV7-2 and TRBJ2-7; D is uncertain. Germline V CDR1 and CDR2: SGHTA, FQGNSA. CDR3 length: 11 amino acids. The full variable domain, in which reference TRBV7-2 and TRBJ2-7 provide the parts outside the CDR3, is GAGVSQSPSNKVTEKGKDVELRCDPISGHTALYWYRQSLGQGLEFLIYFQGNSAPDKSGLPSDRFSAERTGGSVSTLTIQRTQQEDSAVYLCASSLGPGQSFGPGTRLTVT.

By share of the sample, this clonotype is medium-sized (0.01 to 0.1%). V and J are TRBV18 and TRBJ2-7; D is uncertain. The V and J ends lost 2 bases and 0 bases respectively, with 8 bases between them. The CDR3 is 14 amino acids. CDR1 KGHSH and CDR2 LQKENI come from the germline V gene. The CDR3 sequence: CASSPGVSSYEQYF. For the CDR3, the DNA is TGTGCCAGCTCACCAGGGGTTAGCTCCTACGAGCAGTACTTC. The full variable domain, in which reference TRBV18 and TRBJ2-7 provide the parts outside the CDR3, is NAGVMQNPRHLVRRRGQEARLRCSPMKGHSHVYWYRQLPEEGLKFMVYLQKENIIDESGMPKERFSAEFPKEGPSILRIQQVVRGDSAAYFCASSPGVSSYEQYFGPGTRLTVT.

This clonotype counts as medium-sized (0.01 to 0.1%). The chain recombines TRBV6-5 with TRBJ1-3; weak D call: TRBD1 (6 bases). In germline, CDR1 is MNHEY, CDR2 SVGAGI. V was trimmed by 7 bases and J by 4 bases, leaving 14 bases between them. The CDR3 has 14 residues. The CDR3 loop reads CASTPAGAGNTIYF. CDR3 DNA sequence: TGTGCCAGCACCCCCGCGGGGGCGGGAAACACCATATATTTT.

This clonotype qualifies as medium-sized. The chain combines TRBV7-2 with TRBJ1-5; the D gene is possibly TRBD1 (6 bases). CDR1 and CDR2 from the germline V gene are SGHTA and FQGNSA. V lost 3 bases and J lost 5, with 14 bases in between. The CDR3 sequence is 15 residues long. The CDR3 sequence: CASSLEGGGYQPQHF. CDR3 DNA sequence: TGTGCCAGCAGCTTGGAGGGAGGGGGGTATCAGCCCCAGCATTTT.

This clonotype is medium-sized (0.01 to 0.1%) in the sample. This sequence joins TRBV18 and TRBJ1-1, with 7 positions matching TRBD1. CDR1 is KGHSH and CDR2 is LQKENI in the germline V gene. This CDR3 is built from 15 residues. Germline trimming cut 5 bases from V and 5 bases from J; bases unmatched to any gene: 11. The CDR3 spells CASSSEQGRWTEAFF. In DNA, the CDR3 is TGTGCCAGCTCATCCGAACAGGGGCGTTGGACTGAAGCTTTCTTT.

This clonotype was detected only a few times. The chain employs TRBV6-5 and TRBJ2-7; D not resolved. The CDR3 contains 13 residues. V dropped 2 bases and J dropped 3 bases, with 8 bases sitting between them. Germline lookup yields CDR1 MNHEY and CDR2 SVGAGI. The CDR3 region is CASSYLLGYEQYF. The CDR3 DNA reads TGTGCCAGCAGTTACCTGCTCGGCTACGAGCAGTACTTC.

This clonotype is medium-sized. The chain has TRBV19 and TRBJ1-1; D may be TRBD1 (6 bases). The CDR3 is made up of 15 amino acids. Deletions cut 5 bases from V and 0 bases from J, with 13 bases between. Looked up from germline, CDR1 is LNHDA and CDR2 is SQIVND (reference sequence). Written as DNA, the CDR3 is TGTGCCAGTAGTCTGGACAGTTCCATGAACACTGAAGCTTTCTTT. Amino acids: CASSLDSSMNTEAFF. Supplemented by reference TRBV19 and TRBJ1-1, the full variable domain reads DGGITQSPKYLFRKEGQNVTLSCEQNLNHDAMYWYRQDPGQGLRLIYYSQIVNDFQKGDIAEGYSVSREKKESFPLTVTSAQKNPTAFYLCASSLDSSMNTEAFFGQGTRLTVV.

This clonotype was observed a few times. This chain uses TRBV27 with TRBJ1-5, with D perhaps TRBD1 (5 bases). The CDR3 contains 14 residues. Trimming took 3 bases from V and 6 from J, leaving 12 bases between them. Germline-derived CDR1 and CDR2 are MNHEY and SMNVEV (reference sequence). The CDR3 is CASSFLGDRQPQHF. In DNA form, the CDR3 reads TGTGCCAGCAGTTTTTTGGGGGATCGTCAGCCCCAGCATTTT.

By sample fraction, this clonotype is medium-sized (0.01 to 0.1%). The chain uses TRBV19 and TRBJ1-6; D is unresolved. V lost 5 bases and J lost 7, with 9 bases in between. The CDR3 has 13 amino acids. Germline lookup yields CDR1 LNHDA and CDR2 SQIVND (reference sequence). The CDR3 nucleotides are TGTGCCAGTAGTTTAGCAGGAAATTCACCCCTCCACTTT. It translates to CASSLAGNSPLHF.

This chain links TRBV7-9 with TRBJ1-6, with D possibly being TRBD1 (5 bases). V was pared by 3 bases and J by 7 bases, with 10 bases between. This CDR3 region has 14 residues. CDR1 is SEHNR and CDR2 is FQNEAQ in the germline V gene (reference sequence). CDR3 bases: TGTGCCAGCAGCTTGGATCAGGGCAATTCACCCCTCCACTTT. Amino acid sequence: CASSLDQGNSPLHF.

The CDR3 loop reads CASSSAGTGPYEQYF. CDR3 DNA sequence: TGTGCCAGCAGCTCTGCTGGGACGGGACCCTACGAGCAGTACTTC. The chain joins TRBV11-1 to TRBJ2-7; D possibly matches TRBD1 or TRBD2 (5 bases each). From germline, CDR1 is SGHAT and CDR2 FQDESV (reference sequence). The V and J ends lost 4 bases and 2 bases respectively, with 15 bases between them. CDR3 size: 15 residues.